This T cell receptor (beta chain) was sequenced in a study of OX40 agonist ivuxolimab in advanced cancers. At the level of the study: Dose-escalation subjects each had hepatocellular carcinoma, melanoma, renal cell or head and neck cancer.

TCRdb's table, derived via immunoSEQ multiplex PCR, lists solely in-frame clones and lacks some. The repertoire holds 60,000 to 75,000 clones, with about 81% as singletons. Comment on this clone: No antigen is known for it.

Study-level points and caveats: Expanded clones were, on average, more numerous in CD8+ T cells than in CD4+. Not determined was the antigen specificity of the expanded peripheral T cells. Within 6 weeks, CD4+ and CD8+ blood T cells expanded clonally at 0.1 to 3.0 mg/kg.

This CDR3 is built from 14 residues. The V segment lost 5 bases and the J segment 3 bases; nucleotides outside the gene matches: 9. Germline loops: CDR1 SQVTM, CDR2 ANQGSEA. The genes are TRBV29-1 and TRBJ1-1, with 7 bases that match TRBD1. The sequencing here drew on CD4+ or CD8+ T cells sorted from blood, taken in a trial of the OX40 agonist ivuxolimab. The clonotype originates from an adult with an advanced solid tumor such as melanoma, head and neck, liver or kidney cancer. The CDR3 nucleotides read TGCAGCGTTAAAACCGGGACAGTGGACACTGAAGCTTTCTTT. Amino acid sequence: CSVKTGTVDTEAFF.